One and the same sample provided the 13 T cell receptor beta chains below, sequenced in a study of beta chain features in type 1 diabetes. Isolated RNA was reverse transcribed in full, so expressed TCRB transcripts were sequenced. Only in-frame clones appear in the TCRdb table, and some are missing; sequencing was by immunoSEQ multiplex PCR. This table holds more than 85,000 clones, 30% to 50% found once. Sequencing was carried out using stem cell memory CD4+ T cells from blood. These receptors all come from a woman under 30 in good health.

This chain uses TRBV28 with TRBJ2-7, with D possibly being TRBD2 (5 bases). CDR3 length: 14 residues. Per germline, CDR1 MDHEN and CDR2 SYDVKM. Trimming took off 6 bases at V and 3 bases at J, with 15 bases between the two ends. In DNA, the CDR3 is TGTGCCAGCAGGACCTTAGCGTCGTACTACGAGCAGTACTTC. Its protein product is CASRTLASYYEQYF.

V is TRBV2 and J is TRBJ1-1, with TRBD1 as a possible D gene (6 bases). Germline V gene data show CDR1 as SNHLY and CDR2 as FYNNEI. Trimming removed 3 bases from V and 9 bases from J, with 14 bases in between. The CDR3 is 13 residues long. This CDR3 reads CASSEGANLQAFF. Here the CDR3 DNA reads TGTGCCAGCAGTGAGGGGGCAAATCTCCAAGCTTTCTTT.

V usage is TRBV21-1 and J usage is TRBJ2-1; TRBD2, the table's D call, lacks a check against the DNA. TRBV21-1 is listed as a pseudogene. The CDR3 covers 14 residues. CDR3: CAPAAAPHISEQFF. CDR3 sequence (DNA): TGTGCCCCAGCAGCAGCGCCCCACATAAGTGAGCAGTTCTTC.

This clone was found a few times. The V call is TRBV27, the J call TRBJ2-7; 10 nucleotides align to TRBD2. CDR3 size: 15 residues. The ends lost 3 bases at V and 2 bases at J; junction bases unmatched: 4. Germline CDR1 MNHEY, CDR2 SMNVEV (reference sequence). In DNA, the CDR3 is TGTGCCAGCAGTTTGAAAGCGGGAGGGCCCTACGAGCAGTACTTC. It specifies CASSLKAGGPYEQYF.

This clone occurred a few times. The gene calls are TRBV7-8 and TRBJ2-1; 7 bases are a match to TRBD2. V was clipped by 5 bases and J by 0 bases; unmatched bases: 10. CDR1 is SGHVS and CDR2 is FQNEAQ in the germline V gene. The length of the CDR3 is 17 residues. CDR3 loop: CASSGTFGLDSYNEQFF. CDR3 sequence (DNA): TGTGCCAGCAGCGGTACCTTCGGACTAGACTCCTACAATGAGCAGTTCTTC.

This clone occurred a few times. V usage is TRBV5-4 and J usage is TRBJ2-7; the match to TRBD2 covers 8 bases. The CDR3 is 15 residues long. Per germline, CDR1 SGHNT and CDR2 YYREEE (reference sequence). V was pared by 0 bases and J by 3 bases, with 5 bases of the junction left unmatched. In nucleotides, the CDR3 is TGTGCCAGCAGCTTGGCCCCGGGAGGGTTCTACGAGCAGTACTTC. It encodes CASSLAPGGFYEQYF.

This rearrangement joins TRBV5-1 to TRBJ1-5; 11 positions agree with TRBD1. V lost 4 bases, J lost 6 bases, and 6 bases stayed unmatched. The length of the CDR3 is 15 residues. CDR1 and CDR2 (germline): SGHRS, YFSETQ. DNA for the CDR3: TGCGCCAGCAGCCCGGGACAGGGGGTCTCTCAGCCCCAGCATTTT. Protein: CASSPGQGVSQPQHF.

This clone was counted a few times. The V gene is TRBV4-3, the J gene TRBJ2-2, with 9 bases identical to TRBD2. The germline gives CDR1 LGHNA, CDR2 YSLEER. The CDR3 sequence is 17 residues long. The V and J ends lost 4 bases and 2 bases, in that order; junction bases with no gene match: 8. CDR3 protein: CASSPRRLAGNTGELFF. The CDR3 DNA reads TGCGCCAGCAGCCCACGCCGGCTAGCGGGAAACACCGGGGAGCTGTTTTTT.

The V gene is TRBV5-5, the J gene TRBJ2-5; D not resolved. V dropped 4 bases and J dropped 1 base, with 11 bases sitting between them. Germline loops: CDR1 SGHKS, CDR2 YYEKEE (reference sequence). This CDR3 is built from 14 residues. DNA of the CDR3: TGTGCCAGCAGCCCGCAGACATTCCAAGAGACCCAGTACTTC. Its translation is CASSPQTFQETQYF. Full variable domain (missing parts from reference TRBV5-5 and TRBJ2-5): DAGVTQSPTHLIKTRGQQVTLRCSPISGHKSVSWYQQVLGQGPQFIFQYYEKEERGRGNFPDRFSARQFPNYSSELNVNALLLGDSALYLCASSPQTFQETQYFGPGTRLLVL.

This clone was observed a few times. The chain links TRBV4-3 to TRBJ2-5, with a tentative D call TRBD1 (5 bases). This CDR3 region has 14 residues. Trimming took 1 base from V and 5 from J, leaving 11 bases between them. Germline V gives CDR1 LGHNA, CDR2 YSLEER. CDR3 residues: CASSQGQGWETQYF. CDR3 nucleotide sequence: TGCGCCAGCAGCCAAGGGCAGGGTTGGGAGACCCAGTACTTC.

The chain uses TRBV7-3 and TRBJ2-2; D unresolved. The CDR3 runs 14 residues. Germline V gives CDR1 SGHTA, CDR2 FQGTGA. With 5 bases removed from V and 1 base from J, the gap between germline ends came to 8 bases. The CDR3 DNA is TGTGCCAGCAGCGTTGGAGTGAACACCGGGGAGCTGTTTTTT. It yields the protein CASSVGVNTGELFF.

The CDR3 DNA follows: TGTGCCAGCAGTCCCGGACAGGGTGGGCAGCCCCAGCATTTT. This translates into CASSPGQGGQPQHF. The rearrangement links TRBV28 to TRBJ1-5, with 8 nucleotides matching TRBD1. CDR1 MDHEN and CDR2 SYDVKM come from the germline V gene. The CDR3 consists of 14 residues. With V trimmed by 5 bases and J by 7 bases, 7 bases remained unmatched.

The V call is TRBV27, the J call TRBJ1-2; D possibly corresponds to TRBD1 (5 bases). Trimming took off 6 bases at V and 4 bases at J, with 12 bases between the two ends. Germline CDR1 is MNHEY and CDR2 is SMNVEV (reference sequence). The length of the CDR3 is 13 residues. This chain's CDR3 is CASSLDSLYGYTF. The CDR3 DNA follows: TGTGCCAGCAGCCTAGACAGCCTCTATGGCTACACCTTC.